This T cell receptor beta chain was identified in a study of CD8 T cells in Susac syndrome. The CDR3 has 14 residues. Unmatched junction bases numbered 3, after V lost 2 bases and J lost 5 bases. CDR1 and CDR2 (germline): SGHVS, FNYEAQ. Reverse transcription of roughly 0.5 to 1 ug RNA used random hexamers. Coverage of TCR beta CDR3 amplification by immunoSEQ multiplex PCR extended to 54 Vbeta and 13 Jbeta. A single record per CDR3 protein comes from TCRdb applying MiXCR to the immunoSEQ multiplex PCR reads. In the table there are some 400,000 distinct CDR3 sequences, roughly 85% of which are singletons.

J is TRBJ2-3 and V is TRBV7-6, with 8 bases lining up with TRBD2. This receptor was identified in a human donor with multiple sclerosis. Source material: CD8+ T cells from PBMCs. CDR3 DNA sequence: TGTGCCAGCAGCTTAAGTCTAGCGGGAGATACGCAGTATTTT. Translating gives CASSLSLAGDTQYF. Drawing the rest from reference TRBV7-6 and TRBJ2-3, the complete variable domain is GAGVSQSPRYKVTKRGQDVALRCDPISGHVSLYWYRQALGQGPEFLTYFNYEAQQDKSGLPNDRFSAERPEGSISTLTIQRTEQRDSAMYRCASSLSLAGDTQYFGPGTRLTVL.